This entry lists 17 T cell receptor beta chains sequenced from one sample in a study of OX40 agonist ivuxolimab in advanced cancers. Only in-frame clones appear in the TCRdb table, and some are missing; sequencing was by immunoSEQ multiplex PCR. The sample yields about 64,000 clones, about 88% seen once. This specimen consisted of CD4+ or CD8+ T cells sorted from blood, obtained in a trial of the OX40 agonist ivuxolimab. The origin of the receptors is an adult with an advanced solid tumor such as melanoma, head and neck, liver or kidney cancer.

The chain recombines TRBV13 with TRBJ1-4; TRBD1 aligns across 7 bases. The germline CDR1 and CDR2 sequences are PRHDT and FYEKMQ (reference sequence). V was pared by 2 bases and J by 5 bases, with 5 bases of the junction left unmatched. The CDR3 loop spans 15 amino acids. CDR3 in DNA: TGTGCCAGCAGCTTACGACAGGGTATAAATGAAAAACTGTTTTTT. It translates to CASSLRQGINEKLFF.

The gene calls are TRBV6-5 and TRBJ1-3; D perhaps matches TRBD1 (5 bases). The length of the CDR3 is 12 residues. In germline, CDR1 is MNHEY, CDR2 SVGAGI. Trimming removed 10 bases at V and 3 bases at J, with 10 bases between. This CDR3 reads CAIQEGGNTIYF. Here the CDR3 DNA reads TGTGCCATACAGGAAGGTGGAAACACCATATATTTT.

The J gene is TRBJ1-5, the V gene TRBV18, with D unresolved. CDR1 and CDR2 (germline): KGHSH, LQKENI. Trimming left V 4 bases short and J 4 bases short, with 11 bases between. CDR3 size: 14 residues. This CDR3 reads CASSLEAQNQPQHF. In DNA, the CDR3 is TGTGCCAGCTCACTAGAAGCCCAAAATCAGCCCCAGCATTTT.

The V and J genes are TRBV28 and TRBJ1-2; TRBD1 is a possible D gene (5 bases). This CDR3 spans 15 amino acids. The V end was cut by 6 bases, the J end by 0 bases, with 14 bases between. Germline V gene sequence: CDR1 MDHEN, CDR2 SYDVKM. The CDR3 loop is CASSGGGATNYGYTF. The CDR3 coding sequence is TGTGCCAGCAGCGGGGGAGGGGCAACTAACTATGGCTACACCTTC.

This chain links TRBV7-8 with TRBJ2-4; 12 bases fit TRBD2. The junction had 13 bases not matched to a gene; V was cut back by 1 base and J by 0 bases. CDR1 and CDR2 from the germline V gene are SGHVS and FQNEAQ. The length of the CDR3 is 21 residues. The DNA of the CDR3 is TGTGCCAGCAGCTTAGAGCGCCAGGGGAGACTAGCGGGAGTAGCCAAAAACATTCAGTACTTC. Translated: CASSLERQGRLAGVAKNIQYF. Drawing the rest from reference TRBV7-8 and TRBJ2-4, the complete variable domain is GAGVSQSPRYKVAKRGQDVALRCDPISGHVSLFWYQQALGQGPEFLTYFQNEAQLDKSGLPSDRFFAERPEGSVSTLKIQRTQQEDSAVYLCASSLERQGRLAGVAKNIQYFGAGTRLSVL.

J is TRBJ2-3 and V is TRBV15; a possible D gene is TRBD2 (6 bases). Germline V gene lookup returns CDR1 LNHNV and CDR2 YYDKDF (reference sequence). This CDR3 comprises 16 residues. With 1 base removed from V and 1 base from J, the gap between germline ends came to 12 bases. CDR3 protein: CATSRVGGWGTDTQYF. The CDR3 DNA follows: TGTGCCACCAGCAGAGTAGGAGGGTGGGGCACAGATACGCAGTATTTT.

The CDR3 loop reads CASSLSGQGGNTIYF. CDR3 DNA sequence: TGTGCCAGCAGTTTATCGGGGCAAGGAGGAAACACCATATATTTT. The chain uses TRBV28 and TRBJ1-3, with D tentatively TRBD1 (5 bases). Germline values: CDR1 MDHEN, CDR2 SYDVKM. The V end lost 1 base, the J end lost 4 bases, and 11 bases lay between the germline ends. The CDR3 runs to 15 residues.

The V and J genes are TRBV15 and TRBJ2-5, with TRBD2 matching over 7 bases. Germline V gene lookup returns CDR1 LNHNV and CDR2 YYDKDF (reference sequence). With 0 bases clipped from V and 5 bases from J, the junction kept 6 bases outside the gene matches. CDR3 length: 15 amino acids. The CDR3 bases are TGTGCCACCAGCAGAGATTCCGGGGGGATCGAGACCCAGTACTTC. Translating gives CATSRDSGGIETQYF.

This chain uses TRBV18 with TRBJ2-1; TRBD2 aligns across 10 bases. J lost 8 bases, V lost 1 base, and 8 bases had no gene match. Germline CDR1 KGHSH, CDR2 LQKENI. This CDR3 comprises 16 residues. The CDR3 sequence: CASSPRRLAGEDEQFF. CDR3 nucleotides: TGTGCCAGCTCACCACGAAGGCTAGCGGGAGAAGATGAGCAGTTCTTC.

The J gene is TRBJ2-3, the V gene TRBV27; D gene uncertain. The V end lost 6 bases, the J end lost 5 bases, and 18 bases lay between the germline ends. The CDR3 has 15 amino acids. Germline V gene lookup returns CDR1 MNHEY and CDR2 SMNVEV (reference sequence). The CDR3: CASRKDTRSLDTQYF. CDR3 DNA: TGTGCCAGCAGAAAAGACACCCGTTCATTAGATACGCAGTATTTT.

The chain recombines TRBV2 with TRBJ2-7; the D gene is possibly TRBD1 (5 bases). Trimming took off 4 bases at V and 2 bases at J, with 9 bases between the two ends. Per the germline V gene, CDR1 is SNHLY and CDR2 is FYNNEI. This CDR3 has 13 residues. CDR3 coding DNA: TGTGCCAGCAGTGGGGGCAGGACCTACGAGCAGTACTTC. This codes for CASSGGRTYEQYF. The variable domain in full, with the rest retrieved from reference TRBV2 and TRBJ2-7, is EPEVTQTPSHQVTQMGQEVILRCVPISNHLYFYWYRQILGQKVEFLVSFYNNEISEKSEIFDDQFSVERPDGSNFTLKIRSTKLEDSAMYFCASSGGRTYEQYFGPGTRLTVT.

The rearrangement links TRBV7-9 to TRBJ2-1; perhaps TRBD1 as D (5 bases). V was pared by 5 bases and J by 4 bases, with 18 bases between. Germline V gene lookup returns CDR1 SEHNR and CDR2 FQNEAQ (reference sequence). The CDR3 is 16 amino acids. As DNA, the CDR3 is TGTGCCAGCAGCCTTCAGGGCCGCCCGATTTACAATGAGCAGTTCTTC. It is translated as CASSLQGRPIYNEQFF.

The rearrangement joins TRBV6-6 to TRBJ1-5; 10 bases match TRBD1. Unmatched junction bases numbered 5, after V lost 7 bases and J lost 5 bases. The length of the CDR3 is 14 residues. Per germline, CDR1 MNHNY and CDR2 SVGAGI (reference sequence). Here the CDR3 reads CASNRQGADQPQHF. The CDR3 DNA reads as TGTGCCAGCAACCGACAGGGGGCAGATCAGCCCCAGCATTTT.

In its sample, this clone is medium-sized. Here the CDR3 reads CAWRQQGARAFF. CDR3 nucleotide sequence: TGTGCCTGGAGGCAGCAGGGGGCAAGAGCTTTCTTT. The rearrangement joins TRBV30 to TRBJ1-1, with 8 bases that match TRBD1. The CDR3 runs 12 residues. V was clipped by 3 bases and J by 10 bases; unmatched bases: 7. CDR1 and CDR2 (germline): GTSNPN, SVGIG (reference sequence).

The chain is built from TRBV6-4 and TRBJ2-2; perhaps TRBD1 as D (6 bases). V lost 4 bases to trimming and J lost 5 bases, with 11 bases between them. CDR3 length: 14 residues. Germline lookup yields CDR1 MRHNA and CDR2 SNTAGT. CDR3 sequence (DNA): TGTGCCAGCAGTGCAGAACAGGGAACCGGGGAGCTGTTTTTT. Translated, it gives CASSAEQGTGELFF.

The chain employs TRBV21-1 and TRBJ1-5. TRBV21-1 is termed a pseudogene. This CDR3 has 15 amino acids. CDR3 in amino acids: CASSKERAGGQPQHF. In nucleotides, the CDR3 is TGTGCCAGCAGCAAAGAGAGGGCAGGTGGTCAGCCCCAGCATTTT.

This clone was recorded only once. The chain links TRBV28 to TRBJ1-2; tentatively, D is TRBD1 (6 bases). Germline V gives CDR1 MDHEN, CDR2 SYDVKM. The V and J ends lost 8 bases and 3 bases respectively, with 13 bases between them. This CDR3 comprises 13 residues. CDR3 sequence reads: CASAQGQDYGYTF. CDR3 in DNA: TGTGCCAGCGCCCAGGGGCAGGACTATGGCTACACCTTC.